The present TCR beta chain was sequenced within a study of blood T cell repertoires in COVID-19. Study context: Collection of acute and convalescent COVID-19 samples took place in the United States, Italy and Spain.

In the study's own analysis: How many nucleated cells were present was estimated from reference gene primer amplification. Measured with immunoSEQ multiplex PCR; TCRdb has only the in-frame clones, and not every one. The V and J calls and clone size were taken over from that table, and D and trimming were inferred from the DNA. The sample lists approximately 260,000 clones, approximately 88% seen once, with roughly a tenth in the top ten. Looked up from germline, CDR1 is SGHRS and CDR2 is YFSETQ. The CDR3 length is 14 residues. Trimming took 3 bases from V and 0 from J; bases not matched to a gene: 3.

The specimen was peripheral blood. The genes are TRBV5-1 and TRBJ2-7; TRBD2 aligns across 7 bases. This receptor was obtained from a woman between 70 and 85 years old with COVID-19, enrolled during active disease. CDR3 sequence (DNA): TGCGCCAGCAGCTCTAGCGGCAGCTCCTACGAGCAGTACTTC. This gives the protein CASSSSGSSYEQYF.